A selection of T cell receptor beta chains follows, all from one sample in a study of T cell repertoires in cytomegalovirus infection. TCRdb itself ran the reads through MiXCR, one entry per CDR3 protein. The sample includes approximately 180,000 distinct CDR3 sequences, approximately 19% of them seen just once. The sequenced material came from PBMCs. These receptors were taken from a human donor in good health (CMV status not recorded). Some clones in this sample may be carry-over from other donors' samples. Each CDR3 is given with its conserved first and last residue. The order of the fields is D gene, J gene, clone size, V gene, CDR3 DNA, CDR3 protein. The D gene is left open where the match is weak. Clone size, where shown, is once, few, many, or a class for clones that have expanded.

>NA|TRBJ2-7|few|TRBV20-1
TGCAGTGCTAGGGGGCACGTTATCACCACCTACGAGCAGTACTTC
CSARGHVITTYEQYF
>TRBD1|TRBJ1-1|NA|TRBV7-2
TGTGCCAGCAGCCCGACAGGGACTGAAGCTTTCTTT
CASSPTGTEAFF
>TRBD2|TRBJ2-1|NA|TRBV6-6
TGTGCCAGCAGTTACTCGATAGCGGGAGGTGGGGAGCAGTTCTTC
CASSYSIAGGGEQFF
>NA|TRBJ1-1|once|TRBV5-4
TGTGCCAGCAGCTTCGACATAGCGAACACTGAAGCTTTCTTT
CASSFDIANTEAFF
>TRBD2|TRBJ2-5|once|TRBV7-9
TGTGCCAGCAGCGAAGTGGGAGGGACAGAGACCCAGTACTTC
CASSEVGGTETQYF
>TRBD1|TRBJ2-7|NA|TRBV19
TGTGCCAGTACCTTACAACAGGGGCCTGCCTACGAGCAGTACTTC
CASTLQQGPAYEQYF
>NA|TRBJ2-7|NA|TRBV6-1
TGTGCCAGCAGTGCGCTTACGGAGCCCTACGAGCAGTACTTC
CASSALTEPYEQYF
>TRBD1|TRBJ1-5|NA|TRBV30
TGTGCCTGGAACGGACAGGGGAGTCAGCCCCAGCATTTT
CAWNGQGSQPQHF
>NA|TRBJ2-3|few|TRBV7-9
TGTGCCAGCAGCTTCAAAACAGATACGCAGTATTTT
CASSFKTDTQYF
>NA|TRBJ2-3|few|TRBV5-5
TGTGCCAGCAGCTCCCTAGGGGGGAGCACAGATACGCAGTATTTT
CASSSLGGSTDTQYF
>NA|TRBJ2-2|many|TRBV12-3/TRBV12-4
TGTGCCAGCAGTGGGAAGAACACCGGGGAGCTGTTTTTT
CASSGKNTGELFF
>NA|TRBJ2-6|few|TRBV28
TGTGCCAGCAGTCCGCCCGGGCCTGGCGGCTCTGGGGCCAACGTCCTGACTTTC
CASSPPGPGGSGANVLTF
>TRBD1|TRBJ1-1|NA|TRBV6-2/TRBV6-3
TGTGCCAGCAGAAACAATCCCGGGACAGGGGTCTTAACTGAAGCTTTCTTT
CASRNNPGTGVLTEAFF
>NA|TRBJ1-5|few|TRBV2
TGTGCCAGCAGTGATGGGGGGATGGCTCAGCCCCAGCATTTT
CASSDGGMAQPQHF
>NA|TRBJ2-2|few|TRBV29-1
TGCAGCGTCGGTTGGGGGGCTAGCACCGGGGAGCTGTTTTTT
CSVGWGASTGELFF
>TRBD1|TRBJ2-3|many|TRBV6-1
TGTGCCAGCAGGCTAGCCGGACAGGGCCCGGCAGATACGCAGTATTTT
CASRLAGQGPADTQYF
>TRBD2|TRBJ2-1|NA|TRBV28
TGTGCCAGCAGTTGGACTAGCGGGCGACCCTACAATGAGCAGTTCTTC
CASSWTSGRPYNEQFF
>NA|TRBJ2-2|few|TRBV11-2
TGTGCCAGCAGCTTAGGCTGGAGCGCCGGGGAGCTGTTTTTT
CASSLGWSAGELFF
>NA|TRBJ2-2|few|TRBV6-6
TGTGCCAGCAGTCCCCCCCGACAGGTGACGAACACCGGGGAGCTGTTTTTT
CASSPPRQVTNTGELFF
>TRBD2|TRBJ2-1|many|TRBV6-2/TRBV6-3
TGTGCCAGCAGTTACGAGCGGGGGGCCCCCGAAACCTGGAATGAGCAGTTCTTC
CASSYERGAPETWNEQFF
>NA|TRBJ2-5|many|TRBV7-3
TGTGCCAGCAGCTTAAATCAGGAAGAGACCCAGTACTTC
CASSLNQEETQYF
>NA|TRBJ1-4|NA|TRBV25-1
TGTGCCAGCAGTGAGGTCAGGGACGCAAATGAAAAACTGTTTTTT
CASSEVRDANEKLFF
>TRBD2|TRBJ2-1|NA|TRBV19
TGTGCCACCCTGACTAGCGGGAGTGTGGGTCGCTACAATGAGCAGTTCTTC
CATLTSGSVGRYNEQFF
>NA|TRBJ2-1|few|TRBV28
TGTGCCACCCAAGGGGGGTCCGGTGAGCAGTTCTTC
CATQGGSGEQFF
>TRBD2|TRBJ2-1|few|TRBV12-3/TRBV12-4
TGTGCCAGCAGCAGGGGGACTAGCGGGGACGAGCAGTTCTTC
CASSRGTSGDEQFF
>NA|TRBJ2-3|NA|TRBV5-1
TGCGCCAGCAGCTTGCGCAGACCACCTAGCACAGATACGCAGTATTTT
CASSLRRPPSTDTQYF
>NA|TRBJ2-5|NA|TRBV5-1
TGCGCCAGCAGCTTGTTTGGCGACAGCCAAGAGACCCAGTACTTC
CASSLFGDSQETQYF
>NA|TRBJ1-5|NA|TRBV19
TGTGCCAGTAAACCCAGGAACAATCAGCCCCAGCATTTT
CASKPRNNQPQHF
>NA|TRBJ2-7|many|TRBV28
TGTGCCAGCAGTTTGGGGGCGGGACTGGACGAGCAGTACTTC
CASSLGAGLDEQYF
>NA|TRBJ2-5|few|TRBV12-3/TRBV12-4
TGTGCCAGCAGTGAGACAGCGCGGGGCAGAGGCCAGTACTTC
CASSETARGRGQYF
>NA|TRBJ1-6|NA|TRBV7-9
TGTGCCAGCAGCTCGGGACGGAATTCACCCCTCCACTTT
CASSSGRNSPLHF
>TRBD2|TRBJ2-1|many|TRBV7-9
TGTGCCAGCAGCTCGACTAGCGGGAGATGGCATGAGCAGTTCTTC
CASSSTSGRWHEQFF
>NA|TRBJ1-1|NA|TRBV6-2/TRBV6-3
TGTGCCAGCAGTTACTCCGCAGGGGTGAACACTGAAGCTTTCTTT
CASSYSAGVNTEAFF
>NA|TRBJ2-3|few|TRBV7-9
TGTGCCAGCAGCTTAGGGTCTGCTGGAGATACGCAGTATTTT
CASSLGSAGDTQYF
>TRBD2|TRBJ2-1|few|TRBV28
TGTGCCAGCAGTTTGAGCGGGGTCTACAGCTCCTACAATGAGCAGTTCTTC
CASSLSGVYSSYNEQFF
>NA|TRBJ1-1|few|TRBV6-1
TGTGCCAGCAGTACCCGAGGGGGTGGTGCCTTCACTGAAGCTTTCTTT
CASSTRGGGAFTEAFF
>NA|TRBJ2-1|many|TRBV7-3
TGTGCCAGCAGCTATGGAGTAAACTCCTACAATGAGCAGTTCTTC
CASSYGVNSYNEQFF
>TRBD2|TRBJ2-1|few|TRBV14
TGTGCCAGCAGCCAAGTCAGGACTAGCGGGAGAATCAATGAGCAGTTCTTC
CASSQVRTSGRINEQFF
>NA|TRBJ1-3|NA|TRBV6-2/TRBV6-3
TGTGCCAGCAGTTACTCGGACACGCCGGGAGGAAACACCATATATTTT
CASSYSDTPGGNTIYF
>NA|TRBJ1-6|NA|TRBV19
TGTGCCAGTAGTATAAGGGGACTAAATTCACCCCTCCACTTT
CASSIRGLNSPLHF
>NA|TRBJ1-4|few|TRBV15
TGTGCCACCAGCGCCCCGTTAGAAAAACTGTTTTTT
CATSAPLEKLFF
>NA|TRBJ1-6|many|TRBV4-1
TGCGCCAGCAGCCAAGACAGGGCTAACTCCTATAATTCACCCCTCCACTTT
CASSQDRANSYNSPLHF